This paragraph covers one T cell receptor (beta chain) sequence. This sample is part of a study of T cell responses to AZD1222 COVID-19 vaccine. This table comes from immunoSEQ multiplex PCR, and its TCRdb copy is limited to in-frame clones, with some not included. The data contain 150,000 or so clones, around nine tenths of them singletons. The CDR3 contains 12 residues. CDR1 is MRHNA, CDR2 SNTAGT, per germline. V lost 7 bases and J lost 7, with 10 bases in between. V and J are TRBV6-4 and TRBJ2-2; D not certain. Sequenced here: peripheral blood, sampled on day 0 of AZD1222 vaccination. The sequence was collected from an adult in good health. DNA of the CDR3: TGTGCCAGCAACCAAGGAAACGGGGAGCTGTTTTTT. Translating it yields CASNQGNGELFF.